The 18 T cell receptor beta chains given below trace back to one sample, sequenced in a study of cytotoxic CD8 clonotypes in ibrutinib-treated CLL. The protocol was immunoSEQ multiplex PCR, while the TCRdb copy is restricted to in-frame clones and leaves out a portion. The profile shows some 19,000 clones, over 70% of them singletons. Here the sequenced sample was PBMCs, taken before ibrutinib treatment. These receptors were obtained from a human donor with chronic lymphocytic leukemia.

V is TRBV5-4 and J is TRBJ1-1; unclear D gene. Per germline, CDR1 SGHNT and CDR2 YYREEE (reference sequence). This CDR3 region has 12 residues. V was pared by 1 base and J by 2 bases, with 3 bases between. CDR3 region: CASSLINTEAFF. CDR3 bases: TGTGCCAGCAGCTTGATCAACACTGAAGCTTTCTTT.

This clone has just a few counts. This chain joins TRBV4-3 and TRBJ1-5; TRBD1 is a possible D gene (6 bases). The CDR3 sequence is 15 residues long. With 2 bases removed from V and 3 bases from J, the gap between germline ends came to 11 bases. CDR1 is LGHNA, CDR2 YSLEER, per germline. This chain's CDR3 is CASSQTGTFNQPQHF. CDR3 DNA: TGCGCCAGCAGCCAAACAGGGACCTTCAATCAGCCCCAGCATTTT.

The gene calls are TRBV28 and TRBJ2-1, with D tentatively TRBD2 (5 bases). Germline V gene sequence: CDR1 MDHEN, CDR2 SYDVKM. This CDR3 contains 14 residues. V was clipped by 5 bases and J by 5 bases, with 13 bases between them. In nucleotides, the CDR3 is TGTGCCAGCAGTCTTCCGTGGGGAGACAATGAGCAGTTCTTC. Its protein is CASSLPWGDNEQFF.

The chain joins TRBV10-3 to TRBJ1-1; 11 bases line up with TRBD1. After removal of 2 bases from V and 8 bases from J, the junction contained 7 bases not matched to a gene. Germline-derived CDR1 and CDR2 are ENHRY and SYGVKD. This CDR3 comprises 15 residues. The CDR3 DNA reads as TGTGCCATCAGTGAGCCGGGACAGGGGGTTAAGGAAGCTTTCTTT. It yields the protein CAISEPGQGVKEAFF.

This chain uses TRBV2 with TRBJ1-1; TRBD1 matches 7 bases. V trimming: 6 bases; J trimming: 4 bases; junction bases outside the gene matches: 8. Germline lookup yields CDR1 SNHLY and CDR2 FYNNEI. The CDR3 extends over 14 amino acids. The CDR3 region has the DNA TGTGCCAGCAGCGCTAAGACAGGGATCACTGAAGCTTTCTTT. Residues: CASSAKTGITEAFF. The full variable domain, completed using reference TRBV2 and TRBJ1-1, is EPEVTQTPSHQVTQMGQEVILRCVPISNHLYFYWYRQILGQKVEFLVSFYNNEISEKSEIFDDQFSVERPDGSNFTLKIRSTKLEDSAMYFCASSAKTGITEAFFGQGTRLTVV.

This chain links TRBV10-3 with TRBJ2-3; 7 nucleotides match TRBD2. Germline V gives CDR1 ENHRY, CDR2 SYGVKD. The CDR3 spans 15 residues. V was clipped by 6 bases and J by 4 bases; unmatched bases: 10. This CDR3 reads CAIRAVARGSDTQYF. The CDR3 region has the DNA TGTGCCATCAGGGCGGTGGCGCGGGGGTCAGATACGCAGTATTTT.

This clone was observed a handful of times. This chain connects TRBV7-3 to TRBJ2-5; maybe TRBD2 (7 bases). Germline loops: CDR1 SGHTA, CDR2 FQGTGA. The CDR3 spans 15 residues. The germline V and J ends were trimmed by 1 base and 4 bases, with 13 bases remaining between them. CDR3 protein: CASSLIGGPRETQYF. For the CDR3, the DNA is TGTGCCAGCAGCTTAATCGGGGGGCCTAGAGAGACCCAGTACTTC.

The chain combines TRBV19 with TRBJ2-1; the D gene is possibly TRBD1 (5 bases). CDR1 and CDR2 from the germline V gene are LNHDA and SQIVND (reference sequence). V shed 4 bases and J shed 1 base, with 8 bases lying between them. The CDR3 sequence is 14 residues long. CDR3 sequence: CASSNRRSYNEQFF. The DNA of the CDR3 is TGTGCCAGTAGTAACAGGAGATCCTACAATGAGCAGTTCTTC.

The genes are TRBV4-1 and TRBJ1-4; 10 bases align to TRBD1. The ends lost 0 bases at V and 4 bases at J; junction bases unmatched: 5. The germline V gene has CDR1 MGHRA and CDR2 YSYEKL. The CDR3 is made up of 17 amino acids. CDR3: CASSQDLGQGYNEKLFF. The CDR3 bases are TGCGCCAGCAGCCAAGATCTGGGACAGGGGTATAATGAAAAACTGTTTTTT.

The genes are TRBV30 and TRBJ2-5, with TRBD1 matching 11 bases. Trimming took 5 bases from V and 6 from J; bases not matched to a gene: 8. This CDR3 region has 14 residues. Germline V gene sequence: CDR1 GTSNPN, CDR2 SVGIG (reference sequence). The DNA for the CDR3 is TGTGCCTGGGATTTGGGACAGGGGGTAAAGACCCAGTACTTC. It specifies CAWDLGQGVKTQYF.

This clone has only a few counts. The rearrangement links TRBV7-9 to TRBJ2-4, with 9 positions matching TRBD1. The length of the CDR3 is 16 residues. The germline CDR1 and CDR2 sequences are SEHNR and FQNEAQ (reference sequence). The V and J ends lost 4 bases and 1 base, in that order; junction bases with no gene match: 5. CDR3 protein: CASSSYRGLAKNIQYF. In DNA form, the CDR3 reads TGTGCCAGCAGCTCCTACAGGGGGCTCGCCAAAAACATTCAGTACTTC.

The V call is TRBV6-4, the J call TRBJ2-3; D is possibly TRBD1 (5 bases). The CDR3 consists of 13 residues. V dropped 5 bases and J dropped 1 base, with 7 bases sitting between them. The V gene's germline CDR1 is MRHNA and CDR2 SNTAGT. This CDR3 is CASSSRGTDTQYF. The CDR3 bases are TGTGCCAGCAGTAGCAGGGGCACAGATACGCAGTATTTT.

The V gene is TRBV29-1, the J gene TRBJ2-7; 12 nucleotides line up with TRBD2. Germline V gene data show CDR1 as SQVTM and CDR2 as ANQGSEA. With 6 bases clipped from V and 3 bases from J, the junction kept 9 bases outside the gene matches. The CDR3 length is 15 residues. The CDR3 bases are TGCAGCGTAGCTAGCGGGGGGGTGAAACTCTACGAGCAGTACTTC. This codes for CSVASGGVKLYEQYF.

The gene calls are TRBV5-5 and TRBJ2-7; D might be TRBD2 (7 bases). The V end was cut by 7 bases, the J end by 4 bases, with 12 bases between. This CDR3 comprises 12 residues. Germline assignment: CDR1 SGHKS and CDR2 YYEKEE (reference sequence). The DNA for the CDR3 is TGTGCCAGCCGGGGGGCTCTGTACGAGCAGTACTTC. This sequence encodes CASRGALYEQYF.

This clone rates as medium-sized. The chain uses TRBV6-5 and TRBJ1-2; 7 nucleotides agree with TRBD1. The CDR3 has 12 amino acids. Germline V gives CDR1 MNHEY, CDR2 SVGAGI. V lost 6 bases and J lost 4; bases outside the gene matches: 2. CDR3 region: CASRQGTYGYTF. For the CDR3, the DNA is TGTGCCAGCAGACAGGGGACCTATGGCTACACCTTC.

Here the CDR3 reads CASSVQGIGELFF. The DNA for the CDR3 is TGTGCCAGCAGCGTCCAGGGCATCGGGGAGCTGTTTTTT. The chain links TRBV9 to TRBJ2-2; perhaps TRBD1 as D (5 bases). Trimming shortened V by 2 bases and J by 7 bases, and 9 bases separated the two germline ends. The CDR3 is made up of 13 amino acids. Germline V CDR1 and CDR2: SGDLS, YYNGEE.

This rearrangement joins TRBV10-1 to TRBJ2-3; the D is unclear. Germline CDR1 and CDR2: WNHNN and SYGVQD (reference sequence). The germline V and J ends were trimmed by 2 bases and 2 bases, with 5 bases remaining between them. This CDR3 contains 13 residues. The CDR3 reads CASSEESTDTQYF. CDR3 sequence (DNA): TGCGCCAGCAGTGAGGAGTCCACAGATACGCAGTATTTT.

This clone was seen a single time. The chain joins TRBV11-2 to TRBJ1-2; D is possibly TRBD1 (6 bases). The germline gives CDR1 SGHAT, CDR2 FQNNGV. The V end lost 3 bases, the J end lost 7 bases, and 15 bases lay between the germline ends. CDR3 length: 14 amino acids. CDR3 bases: TGTGCCAGCAGCTTGGGAGGGGGGCGTATTGGCTACACCTTC. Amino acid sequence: CASSLGGGRIGYTF.